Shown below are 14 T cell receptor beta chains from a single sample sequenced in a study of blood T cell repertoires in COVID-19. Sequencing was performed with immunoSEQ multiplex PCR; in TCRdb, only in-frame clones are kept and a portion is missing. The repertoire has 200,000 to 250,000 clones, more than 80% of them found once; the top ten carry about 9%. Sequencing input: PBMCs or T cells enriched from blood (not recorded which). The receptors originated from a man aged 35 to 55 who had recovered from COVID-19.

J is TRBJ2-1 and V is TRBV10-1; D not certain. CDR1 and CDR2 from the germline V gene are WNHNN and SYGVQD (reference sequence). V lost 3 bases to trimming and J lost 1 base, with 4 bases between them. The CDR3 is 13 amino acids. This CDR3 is CASSEQSYNEQFF. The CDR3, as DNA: TGCGCCAGCAGTGAACAATCCTACAATGAGCAGTTCTTC.

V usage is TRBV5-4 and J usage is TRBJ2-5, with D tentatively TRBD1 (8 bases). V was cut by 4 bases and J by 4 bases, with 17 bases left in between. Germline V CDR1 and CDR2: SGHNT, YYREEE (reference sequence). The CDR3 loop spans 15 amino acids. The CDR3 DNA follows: TGTGCCAGCAGCCCCTCAACAGGGGGGGGAGAGACCCAGTACTTC. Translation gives CASSPSTGGGETQYF.

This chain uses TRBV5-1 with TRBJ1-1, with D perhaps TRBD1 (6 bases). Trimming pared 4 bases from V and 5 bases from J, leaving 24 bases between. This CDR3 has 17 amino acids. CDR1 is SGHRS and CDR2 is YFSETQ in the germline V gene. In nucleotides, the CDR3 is TGCGCCAGCAGCCCGAGTACCGAGGACAGCTCGGTTACTGAAGCTTTCTTT. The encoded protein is CASSPSTEDSSVTEAFF.

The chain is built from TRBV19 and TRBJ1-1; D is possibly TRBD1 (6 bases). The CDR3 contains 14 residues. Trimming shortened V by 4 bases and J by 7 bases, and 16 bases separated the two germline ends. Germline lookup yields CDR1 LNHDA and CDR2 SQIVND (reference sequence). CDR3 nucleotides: TGTGCCAGTAGTAGAGGACAGCGCCTAAGTGAAGCTTTCTTT. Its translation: CASSRGQRLSEAFF. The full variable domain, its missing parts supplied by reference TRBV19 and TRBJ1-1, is DGGITQSPKYLFRKEGQNVTLSCEQNLNHDAMYWYRQDPGQGLRLIYYSQIVNDFQKGDIAEGYSVSREKKESFPLTVTSAQKNPTAFYLCASSRGQRLSEAFFGQGTRLTVV.

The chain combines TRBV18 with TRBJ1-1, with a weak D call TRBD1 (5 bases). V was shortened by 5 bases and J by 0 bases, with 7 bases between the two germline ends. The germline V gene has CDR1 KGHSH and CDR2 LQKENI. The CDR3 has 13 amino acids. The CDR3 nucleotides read TGTGCCAGCTCAGGGGCCTTGAACACTGAAGCTTTCTTT. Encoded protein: CASSGALNTEAFF.

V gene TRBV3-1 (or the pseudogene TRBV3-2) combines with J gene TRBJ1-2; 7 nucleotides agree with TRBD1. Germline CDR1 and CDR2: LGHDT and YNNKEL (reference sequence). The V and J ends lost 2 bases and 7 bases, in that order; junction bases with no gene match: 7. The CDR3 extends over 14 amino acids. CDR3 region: CASSQLNRGGGYTF. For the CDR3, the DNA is TGTGCCAGCAGCCAACTTAACAGGGGAGGTGGCTACACCTTC.

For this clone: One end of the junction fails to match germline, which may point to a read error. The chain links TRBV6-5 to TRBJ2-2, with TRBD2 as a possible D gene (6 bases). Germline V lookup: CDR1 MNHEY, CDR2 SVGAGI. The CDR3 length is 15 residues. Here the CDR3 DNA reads TGTGCCAGCAGTTACTCCCGGGGGAACGCCGGGGAGCTGTTTTTT. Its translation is CASSYSRGNAGELFF.

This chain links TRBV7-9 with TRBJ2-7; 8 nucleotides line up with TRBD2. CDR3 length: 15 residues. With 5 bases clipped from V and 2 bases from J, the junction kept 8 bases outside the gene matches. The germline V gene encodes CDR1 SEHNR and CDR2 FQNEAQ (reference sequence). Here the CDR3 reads CASSDNSGNPYEQYF. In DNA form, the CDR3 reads TGTGCCAGCAGCGATAATAGCGGGAATCCCTACGAGCAGTACTTC. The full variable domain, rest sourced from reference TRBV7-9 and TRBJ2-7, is DTGVSQNPRHKITKRGQNVTFRCDPISEHNRLYWYRQTLGQGPEFLTYFQNEAQLEKSRLLSDRFSAERPKGSFSTLEIQRTEQGDSAMYLCASSDNSGNPYEQYFGPGTRLTVT.

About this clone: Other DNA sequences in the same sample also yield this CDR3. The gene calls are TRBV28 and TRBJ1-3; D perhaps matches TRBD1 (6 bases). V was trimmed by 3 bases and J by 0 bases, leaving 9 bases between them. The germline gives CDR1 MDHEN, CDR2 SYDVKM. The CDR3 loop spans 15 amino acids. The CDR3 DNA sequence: TGTGCCAGCAGTTTCTTAGGGGGCTCTGGAAACACCATATATTTT. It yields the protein CASSFLGGSGNTIYF.

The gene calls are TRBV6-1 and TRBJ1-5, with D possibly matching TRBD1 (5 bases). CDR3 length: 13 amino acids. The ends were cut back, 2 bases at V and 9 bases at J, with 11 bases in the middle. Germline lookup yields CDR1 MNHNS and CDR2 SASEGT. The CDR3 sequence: CASSELRDSPQHF. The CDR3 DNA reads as TGTGCCAGCAGTGAATTGAGGGACTCGCCCCAGCATTTT.

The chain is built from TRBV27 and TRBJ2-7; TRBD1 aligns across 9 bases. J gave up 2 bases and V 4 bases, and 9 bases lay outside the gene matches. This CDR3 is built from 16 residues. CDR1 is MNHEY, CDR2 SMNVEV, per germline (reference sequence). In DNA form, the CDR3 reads TGTGCCAGCAGTTCCCGGACAGGGGCCACGACCTACGAGCAGTACTTC. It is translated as CASSSRTGATTYEQYF.

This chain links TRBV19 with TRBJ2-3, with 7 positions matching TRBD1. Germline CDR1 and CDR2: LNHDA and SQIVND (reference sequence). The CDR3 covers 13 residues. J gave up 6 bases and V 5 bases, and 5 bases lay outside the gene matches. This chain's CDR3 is CASSQGQKDTQYF. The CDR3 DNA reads TGTGCCAGTAGTCAGGGACAGAAGGATACGCAGTATTTT.

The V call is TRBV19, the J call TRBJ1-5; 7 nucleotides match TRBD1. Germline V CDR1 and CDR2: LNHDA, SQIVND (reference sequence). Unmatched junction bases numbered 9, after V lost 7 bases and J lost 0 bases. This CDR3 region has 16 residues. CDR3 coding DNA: TGTGCCAGTATCCCCAGGGGGGCTTATAGCAATCAGCCCCAGCATTTT. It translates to CASIPRGAYSNQPQHF.

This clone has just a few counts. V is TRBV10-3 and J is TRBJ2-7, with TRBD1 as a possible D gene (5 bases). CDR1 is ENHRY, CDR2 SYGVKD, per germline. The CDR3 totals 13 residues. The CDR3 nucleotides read TGTGCCATCAGTGAGTCGACTCGCAGGGAAGGAATTGTC. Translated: CAISESTRREGIV.